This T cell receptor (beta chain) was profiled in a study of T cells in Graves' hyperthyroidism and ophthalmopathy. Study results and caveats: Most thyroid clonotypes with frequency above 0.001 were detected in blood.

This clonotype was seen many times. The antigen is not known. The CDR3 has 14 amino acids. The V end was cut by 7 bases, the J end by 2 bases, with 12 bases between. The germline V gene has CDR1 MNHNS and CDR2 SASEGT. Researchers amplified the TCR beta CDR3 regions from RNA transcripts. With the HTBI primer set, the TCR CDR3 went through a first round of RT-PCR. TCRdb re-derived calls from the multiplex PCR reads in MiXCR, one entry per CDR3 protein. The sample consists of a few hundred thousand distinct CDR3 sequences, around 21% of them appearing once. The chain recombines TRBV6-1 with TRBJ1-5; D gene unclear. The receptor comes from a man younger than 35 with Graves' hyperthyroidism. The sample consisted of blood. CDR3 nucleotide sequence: TGTGCCAGCACTGGCGAATGGGGCAATCAGCCCCAGCATTTT. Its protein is CASTGEWGNQPQHF.